This paragraph covers one TCR beta chain sequence. The data derive from a study of blood T cell repertoires in COVID-19. At the level of the study: The study drew acute and convalescent COVID-19 samples from the United States, Italy and Spain.

From germline, CDR1 is SGHDT and CDR2 YYEEEE. V shed 0 bases and J shed 5 bases, with 17 bases lying between them. There are 17 residues in the CDR3. TCRdb's table, derived via immunoSEQ multiplex PCR, lists solely in-frame clones and lacks some. Of 50,000 to 85,000 clones listed, around 93% are singletons. What was sequenced was peripheral blood. The chain uses TRBV5-6 and TRBJ2-2; TRBD1 might be the D (6 bases). The receptor was isolated from a human donor in a cohort sampled during active COVID-19. The CDR3 nucleotides read TGTGCCAGCAGCTTGGAGATCACAGGGCAAGAAACCGGGGAGCTGTTTTTT. Protein product: CASSLEITGQETGELFF.